A selection of T cell receptor beta chains follows, all from one sample in a study of molecular identifiers for immune sequencing clone quantification. TCRdb re-called the PCR reads through MiXCR, storing one row per CDR3 protein. The table has approximately 500,000 distinct CDR3 sequences, over 20% seen once. The specimen was naive CD8+ T cells from blood, with Jurkat cell RNA spiked in. These TCRs come from a human donor in good health. Some libraries in this study had Jurkat cell RNA spiked in. CDR3s include the opening cysteine and the closing phenylalanine or tryptophan. Each record gives: V gene, clone size, J gene, D gene, CDR3 protein, CDR3 DNA. A D gene is named only where the DNA matches it firmly. Rows may omit the clone size; those that give it use once, few, many or a size class.

v_gene: TRBV7-9; abundance: many; j_gene: TRBJ2-4; d_gene: NA; CDR3aa: CASSLDGSQANIQYF; CDR3nt: TGTGCCAGCAGCTTAGACGGATCTCAGGCGAACATTCAGTACTTC
v_gene: TRBV29-1; abundance: NA; j_gene: TRBJ1-1; d_gene: NA; CDR3aa: CSVGGQGEAFF; CDR3nt: TGCAGCGTTGGTGGGCAGGGTGAAGCTTTCTTT
v_gene: TRBV19; abundance: few; j_gene: TRBJ2-3; d_gene: NA; CDR3aa: CASSTWLADTQYF; CDR3nt: TGTGCCAGTAGTACCTGGTTAGCAGATACGCAGTATTTT
v_gene: TRBV6-2/TRBV6-3; abundance: many; j_gene: TRBJ2-7; d_gene: NA; CDR3aa: CASSYSGHYEQYF; CDR3nt: TGTGCCAGCAGTTACTCGGGACACTACGAGCAGTACTTC
v_gene: TRBV10-3; abundance: many; j_gene: TRBJ1-5; d_gene: TRBD1; CDR3aa: CAISETGGRGQPQHF; CDR3nt: TGTGCCATCAGTGAGACAGGGGGAAGAGGTCAGCCCCAGCATTTT
v_gene: TRBV12-3/TRBV12-4; abundance: few; j_gene: TRBJ1-6; d_gene: NA; CDR3aa: CASSYAGLLSSYNSPLHF; CDR3nt: TGTGCCAGCAGTTACGCTGGCCTTTTAAGCTCCTATAATTCACCCCTCCACTTT
v_gene: TRBV6-5; abundance: NA; j_gene: TRBJ2-1; d_gene: TRBD2; CDR3aa: CASSYSGLAGKNEQFF; CDR3nt: TGTGCCAGCAGTTACTCGGGGCTAGCGGGTAAAAATGAGCAGTTCTTC
v_gene: TRBV7-9; abundance: NA; j_gene: TRBJ1-1; d_gene: TRBD1; CDR3aa: CASSLASGGGTEAFF; CDR3nt: TGTGCCAGCAGCTTAGCGTCAGGGGGGGGCACTGAAGCTTTCTTT
v_gene: TRBV20-1; abundance: few; j_gene: TRBJ2-3; d_gene: NA; CDR3aa: CSARWDFSTDTQYF; CDR3nt: TGCAGTGCTAGATGGGATTTTAGCACAGATACGCAGTATTTT
v_gene: TRBV6-2/TRBV6-3; abundance: many; j_gene: TRBJ2-7; d_gene: TRBD2; CDR3aa: CASSYGGDEYF; CDR3nt: TGTGCCAGCAGTTACGGGGGGGACGAGTACTTC
v_gene: TRBV13; abundance: NA; j_gene: TRBJ2-1; d_gene: NA; CDR3aa: CASSFPGLGNEQFF; CDR3nt: TGTGCCAGCAGCTTCCCAGGGCTGGGTAATGAGCAGTTCTTC
v_gene: TRBV30; abundance: many; j_gene: TRBJ2-7; d_gene: NA; CDR3aa: CAWSVGVWEQYF; CDR3nt: TGTGCCTGGAGTGTTGGGGTTTGGGAGCAGTACTTC
v_gene: TRBV11-2; abundance: few; j_gene: TRBJ1-4; d_gene: NA; CDR3aa: CASSLNYGDLEELFF; CDR3nt: TGTGCCAGCAGCTTAAACTATGGGGACCTTGAAGAACTGTTTTTT
v_gene: TRBV20-1; abundance: many; j_gene: TRBJ1-1; d_gene: NA; CDR3aa: CSARGEDSVVSEAFF; CDR3nt: TGCAGTGCTAGAGGGGAGGACAGCGTGGTATCGGAAGCTTTCTTT
v_gene: TRBV7-9; abundance: few; j_gene: TRBJ2-5; d_gene: NA; CDR3aa: CASSLSWTQYF; CDR3nt: TGTGCCAGCAGCTTATCATGGACCCAGTACTTC
v_gene: TRBV5-1; abundance: many; j_gene: TRBJ2-3; d_gene: TRBD2; CDR3aa: CASSGGLAGGITDTQYF; CDR3nt: TGCGCCAGCAGCGGGGGACTAGCGGGGGGTATCACAGATACGCAGTATTTT
v_gene: TRBV12-3/TRBV12-4; abundance: few; j_gene: TRBJ2-3; d_gene: TRBD2; CDR3aa: CASSLFSGGGMQYF; CDR3nt: TGTGCCAGCAGTTTATTTAGCGGGGGGGGGATGCAGTATTTT
v_gene: TRBV19; abundance: NA; j_gene: TRBJ2-7; d_gene: TRBD1; CDR3aa: CASSIWDRGTEQYF; CDR3nt: TGTGCCAGTAGTATTTGGGACAGGGGCACCGAGCAGTACTTC
v_gene: TRBV29-1; abundance: many; j_gene: TRBJ1-4; d_gene: NA; CDR3aa: CSVEVGSGFEKLFF; CDR3nt: TGCAGCGTTGAAGTTGGCAGTGGTTTTGAAAAACTGTTTTTT
v_gene: TRBV28; abundance: NA; j_gene: TRBJ2-7; d_gene: NA; CDR3aa: CASSPRRSERYF; CDR3nt: TGTGCCAGTAGTCCCCGACGGTCCGAGCGGTACTTC
v_gene: TRBV7-2; abundance: NA; j_gene: TRBJ2-1; d_gene: NA; CDR3aa: CASSQSISYNEQFF; CDR3nt: TGTGCCAGCAGCCAAAGTATCTCCTACAATGAGCAGTTCTTC
v_gene: TRBV4-3; abundance: NA; j_gene: TRBJ2-6; d_gene: TRBD2; CDR3aa: CASSQDESGGALSGANVLTF; CDR3nt: TGCGCCAGCAGCCAAGATGAAAGCGGGGGGGCGCTCTCTGGGGCCAACGTCCTGACTTTC
v_gene: TRBV29-1; abundance: few; j_gene: TRBJ1-3; d_gene: NA; CDR3aa: CSGEVTGNTLYF; CDR3nt: TGCAGCGGAGAGGTAACTGGAAACACCTTATATTTT
v_gene: TRBV20-1; abundance: many; j_gene: TRBJ2-3; d_gene: NA; CDR3aa: CSARDHHWVTDTQYF; CDR3nt: TGCAGTGCTAGAGATCACCACTGGGTCACAGATACGCAGTATTTT
v_gene: TRBV9; abundance: NA; j_gene: TRBJ2-7; d_gene: NA; CDR3aa: CASSVGGGDEQYF; CDR3nt: TGTGCCAGCAGCGTAGGAGGCGGGGACGAGCAGTACTTC
v_gene: TRBV21-1; abundance: many; j_gene: TRBJ1-5; d_gene: NA; CDR3aa: CASDEPGQGGQPQHF; CDR3nt: TGTGCCAGCGATGAACCCGGACAGGGGGGTCAGCCCCAGCATTTT
v_gene: TRBV30; abundance: many; j_gene: TRBJ2-7; d_gene: NA; CDR3aa: CAWSGPGSEQYF; CDR3nt: TGTGCCTGGAGTGGTCCGGGAAGTGAGCAGTACTTC
v_gene: TRBV12-3/TRBV12-4; abundance: NA; j_gene: TRBJ2-6; d_gene: TRBD2; CDR3aa: CASWGGRIDSGANVLTF; CDR3nt: TGTGCCAGCTGGGGGGGTAGAATAGACTCTGGGGCCAACGTCCTGACTTTC
v_gene: TRBV30; abundance: few; j_gene: TRBJ1-2; d_gene: TRBD1; CDR3aa: CAWRRQGDYYGYTF; CDR3nt: TGTGCCTGGAGACGACAGGGGGATTACTATGGCTACACCTTC
v_gene: TRBV20-1; abundance: few; j_gene: TRBJ2-3; d_gene: NA; CDR3aa: CSARVYLPDSPIFHTQYF; CDR3nt: TGCAGTGCTAGAGTATACCTACCGGACTCCCCCATCTTTCATACGCAGTATTTT
v_gene: TRBV20-1; abundance: NA; j_gene: TRBJ2-3; d_gene: TRBD1; CDR3aa: CGASNFFGQGLDTQYF; CDR3nt: TGCGGTGCTAGTAACTTTTTTGGACAGGGGCTTGATACGCAGTATTTT
v_gene: TRBV7-2; abundance: many; j_gene: TRBJ2-1; d_gene: TRBD1; CDR3aa: CASSPTSGGYNEQFF; CDR3nt: TGTGCCAGCAGCCCTACGTCAGGGGGCTACAATGAGCAGTTCTTC
v_gene: TRBV4-1; abundance: many; j_gene: TRBJ2-3; d_gene: TRBD1; CDR3aa: CASSRNPGGRSDTQYF; CDR3nt: TGCGCCAGCAGCCGCAATCCAGGGGGTCGTTCAGATACGCAGTATTTT
v_gene: TRBV12-3/TRBV12-4; abundance: many; j_gene: TRBJ2-1; d_gene: NA; CDR3aa: CASSFGGNNEQFF; CDR3nt: TGTGCCAGCAGTTTCGGAGGAAACAATGAGCAGTTCTTC
v_gene: TRBV7-9; abundance: NA; j_gene: TRBJ2-7; d_gene: TRBD1; CDR3aa: CASTLTYGTGTYEQYF; CDR3nt: TGTGCCAGCACCCTAACCTATGGGACAGGGACCTACGAGCAGTACTTC
v_gene: TRBV3-1; abundance: many; j_gene: TRBJ1-3; d_gene: NA; CDR3aa: CASRDPLRSGNTIYF; CDR3nt: TGTGCCAGCAGAGACCCCCTGCGCTCTGGAAACACCATATATTTT
v_gene: TRBV21-1; abundance: few; j_gene: TRBJ2-5; d_gene: NA; CDR3aa: CASSNPGMSDF; CDR3nt: TGTGCCAGCAGCAATCCAGGGATGTCGGATTTC
v_gene: TRBV12-3/TRBV12-4; abundance: NA; j_gene: TRBJ2-3; d_gene: TRBD2; CDR3aa: CASSLTSGRETDTQYF; CDR3nt: TGTGCCAGCAGTTTGACTAGCGGGAGGGAGACAGATACGCAGTATTTT
v_gene: TRBV27; abundance: NA; j_gene: TRBJ2-7; d_gene: NA; CDR3aa: CASSRTVSYEQYF; CDR3nt: TGTGCCAGCAGCAGGACAGTCTCCTACGAGCAGTACTTC
v_gene: TRBV4-1; abundance: NA; j_gene: TRBJ2-4; d_gene: TRBD1; CDR3aa: CASSQEIRGTKSIQYF; CDR3nt: TGCGCCAGCAGCCAAGAGATCAGGGGGACCAAAAGCATTCAGTACTTC
v_gene: TRBV12-3/TRBV12-4; abundance: many; j_gene: TRBJ2-3; d_gene: NA; CDR3aa: CASSLGVDTQYF; CDR3nt: TGTGCCAGCAGTTTGGGGGTAGATACGCAGTATTTT
v_gene: TRBV2; abundance: NA; j_gene: TRBJ2-3; d_gene: TRBD2; CDR3aa: CASLTSGVSTDTQYF; CDR3nt: TGTGCCAGTCTGACTAGCGGGGTTAGCACAGATACGCAGTATTTT
v_gene: TRBV20-1; abundance: many; j_gene: TRBJ1-2; d_gene: NA; CDR3aa: CSARVGGFLYGYTF; CDR3nt: TGCAGTGCTAGAGTAGGCGGTTTTCTCTATGGCTACACCTTC
v_gene: TRBV6-2/TRBV6-3; abundance: NA; j_gene: TRBJ2-2; d_gene: TRBD1; CDR3aa: CASSYSMAGGNTGELFF; CDR3nt: TGTGCCAGCAGTTACTCGATGGCAGGGGGGAACACCGGGGAGCTGTTTTTT
v_gene: TRBV10-3; abundance: many; j_gene: TRBJ2-7; d_gene: NA; CDR3aa: CAISEGEPPDEQYF; CDR3nt: TGTGCCATCAGTGAAGGGGAACCGCCCGACGAGCAGTACTTC
v_gene: TRBV5-6; abundance: few; j_gene: TRBJ1-5; d_gene: TRBD1; CDR3aa: CASSLGRGQNQPQHF; CDR3nt: TGTGCCAGCAGCTTGGGCAGGGGGCAAAATCAGCCCCAGCATTTT
v_gene: TRBV7-9; abundance: few; j_gene: TRBJ2-1; d_gene: TRBD1; CDR3aa: CASSPETGMNEQFF; CDR3nt: TGTGCCAGCAGCCCCGAGACAGGGATGAATGAGCAGTTCTTC
v_gene: TRBV4-3; abundance: NA; j_gene: TRBJ2-1; d_gene: TRBD2; CDR3aa: CASSQERERESRAEQFF; CDR3nt: TGCGCCAGCAGCCAAGAGAGGGAGCGGGAGTCTAGGGCTGAGCAGTTCTTC
v_gene: TRBV20-1; abundance: many; j_gene: TRBJ1-4; d_gene: NA; CDR3aa: CSAREDATNEKLFF; CDR3nt: TGCAGTGCTAGAGAAGACGCGACTAATGAAAAACTGTTTTTT
v_gene: TRBV12-3/TRBV12-4; abundance: NA; j_gene: TRBJ1-6; d_gene: TRBD1; CDR3aa: CASSYRGNSINSPLHF; CDR3nt: TGTGCCAGCAGCTACAGGGGAAACTCTATTAATTCACCCCTCCACTTT
v_gene: TRBV14; abundance: NA; j_gene: TRBJ2-2; d_gene: NA; CDR3aa: CASSPSRTNTGELFF; CDR3nt: TGTGCCAGCAGCCCCAGTCGGACGAACACCGGGGAGCTGTTTTTT
v_gene: TRBV4-2; abundance: few; j_gene: TRBJ2-7; d_gene: NA; CDR3aa: CASSLEGKGGRYEQYF; CDR3nt: TGTGCCAGCAGCCTAGAAGGAAAAGGAGGCCGATACGAGCAGTACTTC
v_gene: TRBV9; abundance: NA; j_gene: TRBJ1-3; d_gene: TRBD1; CDR3aa: CASSPGTGVSGNTIYF; CDR3nt: TGTGCCAGCAGCCCAGGGACAGGAGTCTCTGGAAACACCATATATTTT
v_gene: TRBV6-2/TRBV6-3; abundance: few; j_gene: TRBJ1-4; d_gene: NA; CDR3aa: CASRTTGLDEKLFF; CDR3nt: TGTGCCAGCAGAACCACAGGGTTGGATGAAAAACTGTTTTTT
v_gene: TRBV20-1; abundance: NA; j_gene: TRBJ1-1; d_gene: TRBD1; CDR3aa: CSATPGGSTEAFF; CDR3nt: TGCAGTGCCACACCAGGGGGAAGCACTGAAGCTTTCTTT
v_gene: TRBV12-3/TRBV12-4; abundance: few; j_gene: TRBJ2-3; d_gene: NA; CDR3aa: CASSLVATTTPSTDTQYF; CDR3nt: TGTGCCAGCAGTTTAGTGGCTACTACAACTCCAAGCACAGATACGCAGTATTTT